This TCR beta chain appears in the sequencing data of a study of cytomegalovirus exposure and HLA in healthy donors. Turning to the study itself: Earlier results showed 90 million to 120 million unique TCR beta sequences derived from some 180 million T cells. Study-wide points: The investigators catalogued some 150 TCR beta chains as cytomegalovirus-associated. Analysis was carried out at a later point, and it linked a missense DCLRE1C variant to TCR beta V- and J-gene trimming.

With 60 Vbeta and 13 Jbeta primers, the PCR was carried out. Data came from immunoSEQ multiplex PCR; TCRdb stores just in-frame clones and leaves some out. The table lists more than 85,000 clones, about 74% of them singletons, with around 15% in the top ten. V was shortened by 8 bases and J by 3 bases, with 17 bases between the two germline ends. CDR3 length: 14 residues. Germline assignment: CDR1 LNHDA and CDR2 SQIVND (reference sequence). As to this clone: What it binds is unknown.

Input material: PBMCs. V is TRBV19 and J is TRBJ2-7; maybe TRBD1 (6 bases). The origin of this receptor is a woman in her 50s in good health and CMV-seropositive. The CDR3, as DNA: TGTGCCAGTTCCCAGACAGGAGCAGGCTACGAGCAGTACTTC. It codes for CASSQTGAGYEQYF. Full variable domain (outside the CDR3, taken from reference TRBV19 and TRBJ2-7): DGGITQSPKYLFRKEGQNVTLSCEQNLNHDAMYWYRQDPGQGLRLIYYSQIVNDFQKGDIAEGYSVSREKKESFPLTVTSAQKNPTAFYLCASSQTGAGYEQYFGPGTRLTVT.